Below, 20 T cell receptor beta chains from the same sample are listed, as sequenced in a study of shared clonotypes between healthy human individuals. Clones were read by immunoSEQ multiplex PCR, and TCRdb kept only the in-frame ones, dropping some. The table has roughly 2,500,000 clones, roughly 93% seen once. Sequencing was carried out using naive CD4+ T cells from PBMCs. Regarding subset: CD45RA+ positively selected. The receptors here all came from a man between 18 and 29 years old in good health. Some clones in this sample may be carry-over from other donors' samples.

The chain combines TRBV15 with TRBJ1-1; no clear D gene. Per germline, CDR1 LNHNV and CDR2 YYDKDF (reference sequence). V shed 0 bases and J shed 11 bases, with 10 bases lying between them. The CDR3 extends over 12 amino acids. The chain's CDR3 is CATSRDSNRAFF. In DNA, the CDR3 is TGTGCCACCAGCAGAGATAGCAATAGGGCTTTCTTT.

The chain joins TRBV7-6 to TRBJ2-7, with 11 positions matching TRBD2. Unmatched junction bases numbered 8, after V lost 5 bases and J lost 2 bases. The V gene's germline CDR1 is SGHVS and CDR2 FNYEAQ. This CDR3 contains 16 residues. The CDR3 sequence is CASSPGTSGEAYEQYF. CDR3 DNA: TGTGCCAGCAGCCCCGGGACTAGCGGAGAGGCCTACGAGCAGTACTTC. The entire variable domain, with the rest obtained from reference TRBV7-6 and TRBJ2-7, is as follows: GAGVSQSPRYKVTKRGQDVALRCDPISGHVSLYWYRQALGQGPEFLTYFNYEAQQDKSGLPNDRFSAERPEGSISTLTIQRTEQRDSAMYRCASSPGTSGEAYEQYFGPGTRLTVT.

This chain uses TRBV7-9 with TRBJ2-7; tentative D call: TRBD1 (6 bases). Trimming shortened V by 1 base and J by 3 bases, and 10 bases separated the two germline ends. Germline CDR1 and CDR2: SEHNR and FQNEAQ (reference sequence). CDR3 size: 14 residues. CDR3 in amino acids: CASSLGQGLYEQYF. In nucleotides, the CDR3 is TGTGCCAGCAGCTTAGGTCAGGGGCTCTACGAGCAGTACTTC.

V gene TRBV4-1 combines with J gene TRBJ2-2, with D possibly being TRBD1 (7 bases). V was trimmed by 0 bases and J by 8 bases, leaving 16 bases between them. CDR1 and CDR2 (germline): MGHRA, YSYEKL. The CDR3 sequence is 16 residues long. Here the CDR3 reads CASSQDGNRGGGELFF. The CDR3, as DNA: TGCGCCAGCAGCCAAGATGGAAACAGGGGAGGTGGGGAGCTGTTTTTT.

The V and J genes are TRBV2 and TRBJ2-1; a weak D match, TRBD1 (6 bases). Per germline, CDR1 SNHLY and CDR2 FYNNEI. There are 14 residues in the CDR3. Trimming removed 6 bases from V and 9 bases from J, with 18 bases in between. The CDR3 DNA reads TGTGCCAGCAGGGGGGCGGCTGCTCGTGGTGAGCAGTTCTTC. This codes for CASRGAAARGEQFF.

The CDR3: CATSRTGTAQETQYF. Written as DNA, the CDR3 is TGTGCCACCAGCAGAACCGGGACAGCCCAAGAGACCCAGTACTTC. The genes are TRBV15 and TRBJ2-5, with TRBD1 matching 7 bases. V was clipped by 2 bases and J by 1 base; unmatched bases: 4. Germline CDR1 and CDR2: LNHNV and YYDKDF (reference sequence). This CDR3 contains 15 residues.

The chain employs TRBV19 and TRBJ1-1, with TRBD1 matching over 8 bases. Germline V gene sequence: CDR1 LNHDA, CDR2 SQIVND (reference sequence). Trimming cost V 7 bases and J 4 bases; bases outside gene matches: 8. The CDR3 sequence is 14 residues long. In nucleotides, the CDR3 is TGTGCCAGTACCCCCCAGGGGGCCGGCACTGAAGCTTTCTTT. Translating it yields CASTPQGAGTEAFF.

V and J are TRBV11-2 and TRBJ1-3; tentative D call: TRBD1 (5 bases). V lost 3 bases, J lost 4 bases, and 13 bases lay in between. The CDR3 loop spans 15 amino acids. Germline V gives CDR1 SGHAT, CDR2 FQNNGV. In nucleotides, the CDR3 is TGTGCCAGCAGCTTGGGGACCCTGGGGGGAAACACCATATATTTT. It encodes CASSLGTLGGNTIYF.

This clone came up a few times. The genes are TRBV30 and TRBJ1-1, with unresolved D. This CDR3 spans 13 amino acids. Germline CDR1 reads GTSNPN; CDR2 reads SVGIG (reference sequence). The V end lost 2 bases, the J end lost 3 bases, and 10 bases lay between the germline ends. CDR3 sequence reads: CAWSRQADTEAFF. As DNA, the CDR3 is TGTGCCTGGAGTCGTCAGGCGGACACTGAAGCTTTCTTT.

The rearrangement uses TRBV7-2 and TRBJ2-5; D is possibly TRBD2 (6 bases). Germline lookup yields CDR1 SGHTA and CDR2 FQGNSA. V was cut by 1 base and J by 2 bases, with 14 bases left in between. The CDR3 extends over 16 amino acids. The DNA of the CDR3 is TGTGCCAGCAGCTTAGTCTCGGGAGCGGTACAAGAGACCCAGTACTTC. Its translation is CASSLVSGAVQETQYF.

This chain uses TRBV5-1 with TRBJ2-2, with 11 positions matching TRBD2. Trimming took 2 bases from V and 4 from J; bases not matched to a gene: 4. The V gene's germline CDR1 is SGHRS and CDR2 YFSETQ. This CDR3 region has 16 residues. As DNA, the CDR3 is TGCGCCAGCAGCTTTAGCGGGAGGGCCGGCACCGGGGAGCTGTTTTTT. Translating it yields CASSFSGRAGTGELFF.

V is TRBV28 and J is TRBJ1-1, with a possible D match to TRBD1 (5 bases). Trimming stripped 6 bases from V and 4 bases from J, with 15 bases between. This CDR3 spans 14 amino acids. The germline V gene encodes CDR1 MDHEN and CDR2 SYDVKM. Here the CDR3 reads CASRGRGLGTEAFF. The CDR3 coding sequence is TGTGCCAGCAGGGGGCGCGGGTTAGGCACTGAAGCTTTCTTT.

The CDR3 DNA is TGTGCCACCAGCTTTCTTCTAGATGGGGGCAGGGACACTGAAGCTTTCTTT. Translating it yields CATSFLLDGGRDTEAFF. The rearrangement uses TRBV15 and TRBJ1-1; possibly TRBD1 for D (6 bases). Germline V gene data show CDR1 as LNHNV and CDR2 as YYDKDF (reference sequence). There are 17 residues in the CDR3. With 5 bases removed from V and 3 bases from J, the gap between germline ends came to 22 bases.

Here the CDR3 reads CASSSGYQPQHF. As DNA, the CDR3 is TGTGCCAGCAGCTCGGGGTATCAGCCCCAGCATTTT. The chain uses TRBV5-8 and TRBJ1-5; unclear D gene. With 3 bases removed from V and 5 bases from J, the gap between germline ends came to 6 bases. The CDR3 extends over 12 amino acids. In germline, CDR1 is SGHTS, CDR2 YDEGEE. The variable domain in full, with the rest retrieved from reference TRBV5-8 and TRBJ1-5, is EAGVTQSPTHLIKTRGQQATLRCSPISGHTSVYWYQQALGLGLQFLLWYDEGEERNRGNFPPRFSGRQFPNYSSELNVNALELEDSALYLCASSSGYQPQHFGDGTRLSIL.

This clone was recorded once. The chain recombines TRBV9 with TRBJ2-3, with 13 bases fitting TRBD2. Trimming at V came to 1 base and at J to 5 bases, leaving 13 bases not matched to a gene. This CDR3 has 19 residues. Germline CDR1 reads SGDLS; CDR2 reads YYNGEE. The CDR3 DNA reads TGTGCCAGCAGCGTAAGGCGGACTAGCGGGAGTAGAGGGGGAGATACGCAGTATTTT. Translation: CASSVRRTSGSRGGDTQYF.

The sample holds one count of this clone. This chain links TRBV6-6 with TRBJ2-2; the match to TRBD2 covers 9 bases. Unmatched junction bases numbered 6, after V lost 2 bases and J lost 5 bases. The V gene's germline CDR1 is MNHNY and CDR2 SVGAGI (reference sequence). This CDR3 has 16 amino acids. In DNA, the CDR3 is TGTGCCAGCAGTTACCCCACTAGCGGGCATACCGGGGAGCTGTTTTTT. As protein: CASSYPTSGHTGELFF.

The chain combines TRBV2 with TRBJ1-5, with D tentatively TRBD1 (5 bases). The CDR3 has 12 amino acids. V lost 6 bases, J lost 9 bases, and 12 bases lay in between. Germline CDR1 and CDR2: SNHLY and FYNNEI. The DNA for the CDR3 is TGTGCCAGCAGCGGGACGGGACGGCCCCAGCATTTT. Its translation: CASSGTGRPQHF.

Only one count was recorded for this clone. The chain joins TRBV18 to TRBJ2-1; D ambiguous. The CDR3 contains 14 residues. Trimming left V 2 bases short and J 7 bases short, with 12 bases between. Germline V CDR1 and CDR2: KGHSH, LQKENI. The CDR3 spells CASSPLVPLNEQFF. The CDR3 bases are TGTGCCAGCTCACCATTAGTGCCACTAAATGAGCAGTTCTTC.

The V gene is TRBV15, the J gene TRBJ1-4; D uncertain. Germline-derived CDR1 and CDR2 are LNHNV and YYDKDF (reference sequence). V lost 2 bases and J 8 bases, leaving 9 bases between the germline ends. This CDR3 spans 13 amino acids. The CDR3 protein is CATSRILTEKLFF. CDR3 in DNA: TGTGCCACCAGCAGAATCCTCACAGAAAAACTGTTTTTT.

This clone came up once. The CDR3 nucleotides are TGTGCCAGCAGTTTTTCGGACAGGTACTATGGCTACACCTTC. Protein sequence: CASSFSDRYYGYTF. This sequence joins TRBV28 and TRBJ1-2; TRBD1 agrees at 7 bases. The CDR3 contains 14 residues. Trimming at V came to 3 bases and at J to 3 bases, leaving 4 bases not matched to a gene. CDR1 and CDR2 (germline): MDHEN, SYDVKM.